The 19 T cell receptor beta chains below were found in one sample sequenced in a study of beta chain features in type 1 diabetes. All of the isolated RNA was reverse transcribed, so expressed TCRB transcripts were sequenced. The table came from immunoSEQ multiplex PCR; TCRdb's copy has only in-frame clones and leaves some out. The data contain about 220,000 clones, roughly a tenth of them singletons. Sequences were obtained from central memory CD4+ T cells from blood. Receptors were obtained from a man aged 18 to 30 in good health.

The genes are TRBV9 and TRBJ2-1, with a possible D match to TRBD2 (5 bases). Trimming shortened V by 2 bases and J by 6 bases, and 9 bases separated the two germline ends. The germline V gene has CDR1 SGDLS and CDR2 YYNGEE. CDR3 length: 13 residues. CDR3 nucleotide sequence: TGTGCCAGCAGCGTGACTAACGGCAATGAGCAGTTCTTC. Translation gives CASSVTNGNEQFF.

This clone was detected only a few times. V is TRBV2 and J is TRBJ1-5; weak D call: TRBD1 (5 bases). Trimming shortened V by 5 bases and J by 5 bases, and 16 bases separated the two germline ends. The germline V gene has CDR1 SNHLY and CDR2 FYNNEI. The CDR3 covers 15 residues. Here the CDR3 DNA reads TGTGCCAGCAGTCCCTCGAGGGGCGGAGATCAGCCCCAGCATTTT. Its translation is CASSPSRGGDQPQHF.

V and J are TRBV5-6 and TRBJ1-4; D gene uncertain. Trimming removed 1 base from V and 0 bases from J, with 4 bases in between. This CDR3 spans 14 amino acids. The germline CDR1 and CDR2 sequences are SGHDT and YYEEEE. The CDR3 nucleotides read TGTGCCAGCAGCTTGCTTGCAACTAATGAAAAACTGTTTTTT. Residues: CASSLLATNEKLFF. The full variable domain, rest sourced from reference TRBV5-6 and TRBJ1-4, is DAGVTQSPTHLIKTRGQQVTLRCSPKSGHDTVSWYQQALGQGPQFIFQYYEEEERQRGNFPDRFSGHQFPNYSSELNVNALLLGDSALYLCASSLLATNEKLFFGSGTQLSVL.

This chain links TRBV9 with TRBJ2-2; D possibly corresponds to TRBD2 (5 bases). This CDR3 contains 16 residues. V lost 0 bases and J 3 bases, leaving 12 bases between the germline ends. Germline CDR1 is SGDLS and CDR2 is YYNGEE. The CDR3 nucleotides are TGTGCCAGCAGCGTAGACCCATACGGGGACACCGGGGAGCTGTTTTTT. It specifies CASSVDPYGDTGELFF.

The chain combines TRBV11-2 with TRBJ2-1, with TRBD2 matching over 10 bases. The CDR3 covers 16 residues. Looked up from germline, CDR1 is SGHAT and CDR2 is FQNNGV. The trim removed 5 bases at V and 9 bases at J, leaving 13 bases unmatched. The CDR3 sequence is CASSPFLLAGDGEQFF. CDR3 in DNA: TGTGCCAGCAGCCCCTTCCTGCTAGCGGGAGATGGTGAGCAGTTCTTC.

This clone was counted at least ten times. The CDR3 here is CSVREGSQPQHF. In DNA form, the CDR3 reads TGCAGCGTTCGGGAGGGATCTCAGCCCCAGCATTTT. The chain couples TRBV29-1 to TRBJ1-5, with D hard to call. Germline V lookup: CDR1 SQVTM, CDR2 ANQGSEA. Trimming shortened V by 5 bases and J by 6 bases, and 11 bases separated the two germline ends. The CDR3 runs 12 residues.

This clone was observed many times. The chain employs TRBV28 and TRBJ2-2; D remains unclear. Per germline, CDR1 MDHEN and CDR2 SYDVKM. This CDR3 spans 11 amino acids. Deletions cut 8 bases from V and 5 bases from J, with 6 bases between. The CDR3 bases are TGTGCCAGCTACCGGACCGGGGAGCTGTTTTTT. Its protein product is CASYRTGELFF.

V and J are TRBV4-3 and TRBJ2-5, with 7 bases aligning to TRBD1. This CDR3 has 16 residues. From germline, CDR1 is LGHNA and CDR2 YSLEER. The V segment lost 4 bases and the J segment 2 bases; nucleotides outside the gene matches: 10. CDR3 amino acids: CASSRSYRGRQETQYF. For the CDR3, the DNA is TGCGCCAGCAGCCGATCGTACAGGGGACGTCAAGAGACCCAGTACTTC.

The CDR3 loop reads CAWRLRDTQYF. CDR3 bases: TGTGCCTGGAGACTCCGAGATACGCAGTATTTT. This chain connects TRBV30 to TRBJ2-3; D remains unclear. Germline CDR1 reads GTSNPN; CDR2 reads SVGIG (reference sequence). CDR3 size: 11 residues. V was shortened by 3 bases and J by 5 bases, with 6 bases between the two germline ends.

The genes are TRBV6-1 and TRBJ1-5; D gene unclear. The germline V and J ends were trimmed by 6 bases and 2 bases, with 14 bases remaining between them. CDR3 length: 15 residues. Germline CDR1 MNHNS, CDR2 SASEGT. CDR3 residues: CASSPDKWGNQPQHF. Here the CDR3 DNA reads TGTGCCAGCAGCCCCGATAAATGGGGCAATCAGCCCCAGCATTTT.

This clone was seen more than once but under ten times. This chain uses TRBV30 with TRBJ2-4; 7 bases are shared with TRBD2. Per the germline V gene, CDR1 is GTSNPN and CDR2 is SVGIG (reference sequence). This CDR3 has 18 residues. Losses at the gene ends were 4 bases for V and 0 bases for J; bases not matched to a gene: 15. The CDR3 here is CAWNSRVRGSGAKNIQYF. Here the CDR3 DNA reads TGTGCCTGGAATTCCCGCGTTCGCGGGAGCGGAGCCAAAAACATTCAGTACTTC.

This clone occurred a few times. The CDR3 nucleotides are TGTGCCAGCAGTGAGAACAGGGGGCTCCAGCCCCAGCATTTT. This codes for CASSENRGLQPQHF. This rearrangement joins TRBV6-1 to TRBJ1-5; TRBD1 matches at 9 bases. Germline V gene lookup returns CDR1 MNHNS and CDR2 SASEGT. This CDR3 has 14 residues. V shed 3 bases and J 7 bases; nucleotides not matched to a gene: 4.

This clone was found many times. V is TRBV7-2 and J is TRBJ2-7; D remains unclear. The germline CDR1 and CDR2 sequences are SGHTA and FQGNSA. CDR3 length: 13 residues. V gave up 1 base and J gave up 2 bases, with 6 bases separating them. CDR3 in amino acids: CASSLVGTYEQYF. The CDR3 nucleotides are TGTGCCAGCAGCTTAGTGGGGACCTACGAGCAGTACTTC.

This clone has just a few counts. The chain uses TRBV7-6 and TRBJ2-6; the D gene is possibly TRBD1 (6 bases). CDR1 is SGHVS, CDR2 FNYEAQ, per germline. Trimming cost V 1 base and J 2 bases, with 12 bases left between them. CDR3 size: 17 residues. In DNA form, the CDR3 reads TGTGCCAGCAGCTTAGGGGCTGGGGGCACTGGGGCCAACGTCCTGACTTTC. Its translation is CASSLGAGGTGANVLTF.

The table lists this clone with a few counts. CDR3 sequence: CASRSLAGRLYEQYF. CDR3 coding DNA: TGTGCCAGCAGGAGTCTAGCGGGAAGACTCTACGAGCAGTACTTC. The chain is built from TRBV2 and TRBJ2-7; 9 nucleotides match TRBD2. The germline gives CDR1 SNHLY, CDR2 FYNNEI. The CDR3 length is 15 residues. The V and J ends lost 6 bases and 3 bases, in that order; junction bases with no gene match: 9.

This clone appeared a few times. V and J are TRBV6-5 and TRBJ1-2, with TRBD1 matching 7 bases. The V gene's germline CDR1 is MNHEY and CDR2 SVGAGI. V lost 7 bases and J lost 2; bases outside the gene matches: 7. The CDR3 runs 14 residues. In nucleotides, the CDR3 is TGTGCCAGCACCCTCCCGACAGGGAACTATGGCTACACCTTC. Its protein product is CASTLPTGNYGYTF.

This clone turned up a few times. The chain links TRBV5-1 to TRBJ2-3; D not certain. Trimming took 0 bases from V and 1 from J, leaving 9 bases between them. The germline CDR1 and CDR2 sequences are SGHRS and YFSETQ. This CDR3 comprises 15 residues. In DNA form, the CDR3 reads TGCGCCAGCAGCTTGGAGACGATTGGCACAGATACGCAGTATTTT. Its translation is CASSLETIGTDTQYF.

V and J are TRBV5-1 and TRBJ2-3; 8 positions agree with TRBD1. The germline V gene has CDR1 SGHRS and CDR2 YFSETQ. The CDR3 covers 17 residues. V shed 2 bases and J 0 bases; nucleotides not matched to a gene: 8. The CDR3 region has the DNA TGCGCCAGCAGCTTAAACCAGGGGGCGCCAAGCACAGATACGCAGTATTTT. Amino acids: CASSLNQGAPSTDTQYF.

This clone has more than one count but fewer than ten. The rearrangement joins TRBV6-5 to TRBJ1-5; possible D gene TRBD1, 6 bases. The CDR3 sequence is 14 residues long. V dropped 0 bases and J dropped 8 bases, with 11 bases sitting between them. Germline assignment: CDR1 MNHEY and CDR2 SVGAGI. Here the CDR3 DNA reads TGTGCCAGCAGTTACTCACAGGGCCTGAAGCCCCAGCATTTT. Its translation is CASSYSQGLKPQHF.